This T cell receptor (beta chain) was obtained from a study of blood T cell repertoires in COVID-19. Sequencing used immunoSEQ multiplex PCR; TCRdb keeps in-frame clones, though not all of them. The data hold about 25,000 clones, with about 91% observed a single time. The CDR3 has 15 amino acids. V gave up 6 bases and J gave up 2 bases, with 14 bases separating them. CDR1 and CDR2 from the germline V gene are MNHEY and SMNVEV (reference sequence). This clone was picked up a small number of times. Sequencing used peripheral blood. This TCR derives from a human donor in a cohort sampled during active COVID-19. The gene calls are TRBV27 and TRBJ1-3; maybe TRBD1 (5 bases). The CDR3 DNA sequence: TGTGCCAGCAGGTCGATGGGGGGAGCTGGAAACACCATATATTTT. This codes for CASRSMGGAGNTIYF.